Here is one T cell receptor beta chain with its context. The data stem from a study of blood T cell repertoires in COVID-19. Study overall: Specimens from acute and convalescent COVID-19 originated in the United States, Italy and Spain. T cells, B-cell-depleted T cells, or PBMCs supplied cDNA or gDNA.

Per the original methods: Nucleated cell number was recorded as an estimate derived from reference gene primer amplification. Method: immunoSEQ multiplex PCR; TCRdb's copy keeps in-frame clones and lacks some. V and J calls plus clone size are reproduced from that table; the DNA served to infer D and trimming. Among 240,000 or so clones listed, roughly 86% were seen once. V lost 7 bases and J lost 4, with 19 bases in between. Looked up from germline, CDR1 is SNHLY and CDR2 is FYNNEI. The length of the CDR3 is 15 residues. The sample consisted of peripheral blood. The chain carries TRBV2 and TRBJ1-1, with a tentative D call TRBD1 (6 bases). The receptor comes from a man older than 75 with acute or convalescent COVID-19. The CDR3 loop reads CASTPTTGKATEAFF. The DNA of the CDR3 is TGTGCCAGCACTCCTACCACAGGGAAGGCCACTGAAGCTTTCTTT.